Sequencing of this T cell receptor beta chain was carried out in a study of shared clonotypes between healthy human individuals (dated by TCRdb to the early 2020s). In the study overall: Two women and a few men aged 18 to 49 years were included in the cohort. Per donor, three plates each were used for CD4 naive and CD4 memory, two for CD8 naive, and one for CD8 memory. Libraries were prepared and TCR repertoires were sequenced by different laboratories using diverse techniques, in order to increase sequencing depth and limit assay-specific biases. To estimate repertoire size and how much clonotypes are shared between individuals, the study performed deep sequencing of blood TCR repertoires from a few healthy adults. Per donor, leukapheresis produced somewhere between about 0.9 and 9 billion PBMCs.

The research as a whole found: Around 5.4% of naive CD4, around 3.5% of naive CD8, roughly 2.4% of memory CD4, and 0.4% of memory CD8 clonotypes were shared across a few donors. Naive subsets generally had larger estimated clonotype richness than memory subsets. Because the study included only a small number of donors, the genetic and exposure-history diversity represented was limited. Compared with non-shared clonotypes, clonotypes shared by all four sorted-subset donors had higher generation probabilities. Based on pairwise subsampling, the degree of clonotype sharing among donors was expected to be affected by sequencing depth. Sampling was restricted to blood, and TCR repertoires in tissues likely differ from the TCR repertoires found in blood. Rarefaction of sorted-subset datasets indicated incomplete sequencing despite the large sequencing depth.

The germline V gene (reference sequence) yields LNHDA for CDR1 and SQIVND for CDR2. The CDR3 measures 16 amino acids from cysteine to phenylalanine. Only the CDR3 region is kept as DNA, spanning 48 bases read in frame from base 1. The donors were healthy, HIV-negative adults who had no recently reported acute infections or vaccinations. Only Caucasian adults living in Nashville, Tennessee, USA were represented among the donors. Magnetic negative selection was used to enrich CD4+ T cells, after which naive cells were positively selected on CD45RA and the negative fraction became the memory subset. Blood was obtained by leukapheresis, after which PBMCs were separated by Ficoll-Histopaque density gradient centrifugation and cryopreserved in liquid nitrogen vapor phase. Analytical flow cytometry was used to check the purity and quantity of every magnetically sorted T cell population. Each sorted fraction had its genomic DNA isolated and then quantified by UV absorbance on a Nanodrop 2000c.

Using the deep immunoSEQ assay, TCR CDR3 regions were amplified from genomic DNA by multiplex PCR. Extracted genomic DNA from each cell subset was distributed evenly across all wells of several immunoSEQ 96-well plates, and each plate was treated as a replicate. For sorted subsets, around 200 ng genomic DNA, equal to about 30,000 T cell genomes, was loaded into each replicate PCR. Purified libraries were quantified with a Qubit 3.0 fluorometer, sized on a Bioanalyzer 2100, and re-quantified with the KAPA Library Quantification kit. Every immunoSEQ 96-well plate was sequenced on a dedicated single-read 150-cycle Illumina NextSeq 550 flow cell. On the authors' methods: Because only junctional sequences without quality scores were contained in the immunoSEQ output, filtering matching that applied to full-length reads could not be performed. To assign V/J genes and CDR3, sequences were annotated against IMGT germline references using PyIR, a Python wrapper for IgBLAST v1.9. Reads were filtered out if the reads had weak V/J assignments (E-value above 1e-6), no CDR3, stop codons, out-of-frame junctions, or ambiguous translated residues. V3J clonotypes were defined by identical inferred V gene, J gene, and CDR3 amino acid sequence. Percentage overlap between repertoires was computed as shared unique clonotypes divided by the size of the smaller repertoire. RTK rarefaction, the Chao1 estimator, and Recon v2.1 estimates of unobserved clonotypes were used to assess repertoire richness. OLGA was used to compute generation probabilities for all TCRbeta clonotypes that the gDNA method yielded from a few donors. Sourced from immuneACCESS, this table was stored by TCRdb with only in-frame sequences that have V and J called. A share of the clones is absent; for the studies checked, an unresolved V gene accounts for under half, and the remainder has no known explanation. V, J and clone size are taken as reported in that table, and D and trimming were inferred from the DNA itself. Here the sample has about 1 million clones; around 74% occur a single time. Roughly 1.4% of the sample is in the top ten clones.

Concerning this clone itself: Its target antigen remains unknown. The germline gene is not matched at one end of the junction; a read error may be the cause.

Input material: memory CD4+ T cells sorted from blood. Sample cell subset or site, as interpreted from the label and publication: CD45RA-negative fraction. The chain uses TRBV19 and TRBJ1-2; a confident D gene designation cannot be given. The TCR comes from a young man in good health. The DNA sequence is given as TGTGCCAGCAGTATCGGCTTAGGCAGTCAGGAGTATGGCTACACCTTC. This codes for CASSIGLGSQEYGYTF.